This TCR beta chain was retrieved from a study of T cells in Graves' hyperthyroidism and ophthalmopathy. Whole-study findings and limits: Ophthalmopathy got predicted by the model a median around six months before its onset.

Trimming stripped 2 bases from V and 0 bases from J, with 12 bases between. The CDR3 is 17 residues long. Germline values: CDR1 SGHRS, CDR2 YFSETQ. Using RNA transcripts as the source, TCR beta CDR3 regions were amplified. The study used the HTBI primer set for a first-round RT-PCR of the TCR CDR3. TCRdb used MiXCR to reprocess the multiplex PCR reads, holding one entry per CDR3 protein. In the table there are a few hundred thousand distinct CDR3 sequences, about 16% of which are singletons. A few counts support this clonotype. Its matching antigen is unknown. The J gene is TRBJ1-6, the V gene TRBV5-1, with a possible D match to TRBD1 (6 bases). The sequence was obtained from a young woman with Graves' ophthalmopathy. The source material was blood. CDR3 nucleotide sequence: TGCGCCAGCAGCTTCGGACAGTCGAGCTCCTATAATTCACCCCTCCACTTT. Translated: CASSFGQSSSYNSPLHF. Using reference TRBV5-1 and TRBJ1-6 for the parts outside the CDR3, the full variable domain is KAGVTQTPRYLIKTRGQQVTLSCSPISGHRSVSWYQQTPGQGLQFLFEYFSETQRNKGNFPGRFSGRQFSNSRSEMNVSTLELGDSALYLCASSFGQSSSYNSPLHFGNGTRLTVT.